Below, 19 T cell receptor beta chains from the same sample are listed, as sequenced in a study of OX40 agonist ivuxolimab in advanced cancers. Assay: immunoSEQ multiplex PCR; the TCRdb copy retains only in-frame clones and omits some. Among fewer than 80,000 clones listed, about 85% were seen once. The sample consisted of CD4+ or CD8+ T cells sorted from blood, taken in a trial of the OX40 agonist ivuxolimab. The receptors stem from an adult with an advanced solid tumor such as melanoma, head and neck, liver or kidney cancer.

J is TRBJ1-5 and V is TRBV28; a weak D match, TRBD1 (6 bases). The V gene lost 4 bases and the J gene lost 0 bases, with 10 bases spanning the gap. The CDR3 is 15 residues long. Germline values: CDR1 MDHEN, CDR2 SYDVKM. CDR3 residues: CASSSGVHSNQPQHF. DNA for the CDR3: TGTGCCAGCAGTTCAGGGGTCCATAGCAATCAGCCCCAGCATTTT.

This clone is a singleton in its sample. The chain's CDR3 is CASSLGVWESYTF. The DNA for the CDR3 is TGTGCCAGCAGCTTAGGTGTTTGGGAAAGCTACACCTTC. The chain links TRBV7-8 to TRBJ1-2, with no clear D. Germline V gene data show CDR1 as SGHVS and CDR2 as FQNEAQ. The CDR3 extends over 13 amino acids. V was cut by 1 base and J by 9 bases, with 12 bases left in between.

The chain links TRBV11-3 to TRBJ2-2; weak D call: TRBD2 (7 bases). V lost 3 bases, J lost 4 bases, and 9 bases lay in between. Per the germline V gene, CDR1 is SGHNT and CDR2 is YENEEA. The CDR3 consists of 14 residues. In nucleotides, the CDR3 is TGTGCCAGCAGCTTGGGGGGGGCCACCGGGGAGCTGTTTTTT. Translation: CASSLGGATGELFF.

This chain links TRBV18 with TRBJ1-3, with 7 nucleotides matching TRBD1. The CDR3 has 17 amino acids. CDR1 and CDR2 (germline): KGHSH, LQKENI. Trimming at V came to 2 bases and at J to 2 bases, leaving 9 bases not matched to a gene. CDR3 bases: TGTGCCAGCTCACCAACCCCCCCGGGACAGCCTGGAAACACCATATATTTT. Translating it yields CASSPTPPGQPGNTIYF.

The chain couples TRBV28 to TRBJ2-1; 16 nucleotides line up with TRBD2. The CDR3 extends over 18 amino acids. Germline V gives CDR1 MDHEN, CDR2 SYDVKM. The V segment lost 6 bases and the J segment 1 base; nucleotides outside the gene matches: 6. The CDR3 loop is CASSSGTSGGESYNEQFF. CDR3 DNA sequence: TGTGCCAGCAGCTCCGGGACTAGCGGGGGGGAGTCCTACAATGAGCAGTTCTTC.

This chain uses TRBV14 with TRBJ2-7; D uncertain. CDR1 and CDR2 from the germline V gene are SGHDN and FVKESK. The CDR3 has 15 residues. Trimming took off 4 bases at V and 3 bases at J, with 16 bases between the two ends. CDR3 residues: CASSPYLSSNYEQYF. In nucleotides, the CDR3 is TGTGCCAGCAGCCCCTATCTGTCTTCCAACTACGAGCAGTACTTC.

V is TRBV4-3 and J is TRBJ2-1; 9 bases map to TRBD1. The V segment lost 4 bases and the J segment 4 bases; nucleotides outside the gene matches: 8. Germline V gives CDR1 LGHNA, CDR2 YSLEER. The CDR3 spans 16 residues. The CDR3 DNA reads TGCGCCAGCAGCCTAGGCCGGGACAGGGAGTACAATGAGCAGTTCTTC. Its protein is CASSLGRDREYNEQFF.

The chain employs TRBV11-2 and TRBJ1-1; the match to TRBD1 covers 9 bases. V lost 2 bases to trimming and J lost 8 bases; unmatched junction nucleotides: 6. Germline V CDR1 and CDR2: SGHAT, FQNNGV. The CDR3 totals 14 residues. The CDR3 DNA follows: TGTGCCAGCAGCTTATATGGGACAGGGATAGAAGCTTTCTTT. Its protein product is CASSLYGTGIEAFF.

The rearrangement uses TRBV4-2 and TRBJ2-3; the match to TRBD2 covers 8 bases. With V trimmed by 4 bases and J by 0 bases, 6 bases remained unmatched. The CDR3 length is 16 residues. Germline lookup yields CDR1 LGHNA and CDR2 YNFKEQ. Written as DNA, the CDR3 is TGTGCCAGCAGCCGCACAACTAGCGGAAGCACAGATACGCAGTATTTT. Amino acids: CASSRTTSGSTDTQYF.

The chain combines TRBV13 with TRBJ1-2; 8 bases match TRBD1. The CDR3 sequence is 14 residues long. After removal of 0 bases from V and 3 bases from J, the junction contained 0 bases not matched to a gene. The germline V gene encodes CDR1 PRHDT and CDR2 FYEKMQ (reference sequence). CDR3 nucleotide sequence: TGTGCCAGCAGCTTAGGGACAGGGGACTATGGCTACACCTTC. Translating gives CASSLGTGDYGYTF. Full variable domain (remainder filled in from reference TRBV13 and TRBJ1-2): AAGVIQSPRHLIKEKRETATLKCYPIPRHDTVYWYQQGPGQDPQFLISFYEKMQSDKGSIPDRFSAQQFSDYHSELNMSSLELGDSALYFCASSLGTGDYGYTFGSGTRLTVV.

This chain connects TRBV4-1 to TRBJ1-6; D might be TRBD1 (5 bases). Germline assignment: CDR1 MGHRA and CDR2 YSYEKL. This CDR3 is built from 15 residues. The ends were cut back, 1 base at V and 10 bases at J, with 14 bases in the middle. In DNA, the CDR3 is TGCGCCAGCAGCCAAGTCCCAGGGACCGAATCACCCCTCCACTTT. It translates to CASSQVPGTESPLHF.

This chain connects TRBV11-2 to TRBJ1-6, with D perhaps TRBD1 (6 bases). The V end lost 6 bases, the J end lost 7 bases, and 13 bases lay between the germline ends. CDR3 size: 14 residues. Germline assignment: CDR1 SGHAT and CDR2 FQNNGV. The CDR3 region has the DNA TGTGCCAGCAGGCTCGAAGGGACAAATTCACCCCTCCACTTT. Translating it yields CASRLEGTNSPLHF.

The V call is TRBV27, the J call TRBJ1-6; a weak D match, TRBD1 (6 bases). Germline CDR1 is MNHEY and CDR2 is SMNVEV (reference sequence). The CDR3 is made up of 15 amino acids. The V end was cut by 6 bases, the J end by 5 bases, with 14 bases between. The CDR3 sequence: CASRVRDTHNSPLHF. The CDR3 DNA reads as TGTGCCAGCAGAGTCCGGGACACTCATAATTCACCCCTCCACTTT.

The V gene is TRBV28, the J gene TRBJ1-2; D remains ambiguous. CDR3 length: 13 residues. The ends were cut back, 3 bases at V and 1 base at J, with 6 bases in the middle. Germline lookup yields CDR1 MDHEN and CDR2 SYDVKM. CDR3 sequence reads: CASSLSVNYGYTF. The CDR3 DNA sequence: TGTGCCAGCAGTTTGAGTGTTAACTATGGCTACACCTTC.

This clone was seen just once. The chain couples TRBV6-6 to TRBJ2-3; 7 nucleotides line up with TRBD1. The V and J ends lost 7 bases and 6 bases, in that order; junction bases with no gene match: 13. There are 15 residues in the CDR3. CDR1 is MNHNY, CDR2 SVGAGI, per germline (reference sequence). The CDR3 loop reads CASIGGGSQGDTQYF. The CDR3 nucleotides are TGTGCCAGCATAGGGGGCGGTAGCCAAGGGGATACGCAGTATTTT.

CDR3 coding DNA: TGTGCCAGCAGAGACAGGTGGGGGGGAGAGACCCAGTACTTC. Protein product: CASRDRWGGETQYF. This chain links TRBV27 with TRBJ2-5; possibly TRBD2 for D (7 bases). CDR1 is MNHEY, CDR2 SMNVEV, per germline (reference sequence). V was cut by 6 bases and J by 4 bases, with 15 bases left in between. The CDR3 consists of 14 residues.

The chain is built from TRBV7-9 and TRBJ2-5; weak D call: TRBD1 (6 bases). Deletions cut 7 bases from V and 2 bases from J, with 14 bases between. The germline CDR1 and CDR2 sequences are SEHNR and FQNEAQ (reference sequence). This CDR3 spans 14 amino acids. The CDR3 region has the DNA TGTGCCAGCAACCCGTGGACAGCTCAAGAGACCCAGTACTTC. Its translation: CASNPWTAQETQYF.

The rearrangement links TRBV28 to TRBJ2-7; 8 bases fit TRBD1. V was pared by 5 bases and J by 3 bases, with 18 bases of the junction left unmatched. The germline V gene has CDR1 MDHEN and CDR2 SYDVKM. CDR3 length: 18 residues. The CDR3 sequence: CASSISGTGGPRGYEQYV. CDR3 sequence (DNA): TGTGCCAGCAGTATATCCGGGACAGGTGGACCAAGGGGCTACGAGCAGTACGTC.

This rearrangement joins TRBV29-1 to TRBJ2-6; the D is unclear. The germline gives CDR1 SQVTM, CDR2 ANQGSEA. Trimming left V 0 bases short and J 3 bases short, with 9 bases between. CDR3 size: 15 residues. This CDR3 reads CSVEDSFGGANVLTF. DNA of the CDR3: TGCAGCGTTGAAGATTCGTTTGGTGGGGCCAACGTCCTGACTTTC.